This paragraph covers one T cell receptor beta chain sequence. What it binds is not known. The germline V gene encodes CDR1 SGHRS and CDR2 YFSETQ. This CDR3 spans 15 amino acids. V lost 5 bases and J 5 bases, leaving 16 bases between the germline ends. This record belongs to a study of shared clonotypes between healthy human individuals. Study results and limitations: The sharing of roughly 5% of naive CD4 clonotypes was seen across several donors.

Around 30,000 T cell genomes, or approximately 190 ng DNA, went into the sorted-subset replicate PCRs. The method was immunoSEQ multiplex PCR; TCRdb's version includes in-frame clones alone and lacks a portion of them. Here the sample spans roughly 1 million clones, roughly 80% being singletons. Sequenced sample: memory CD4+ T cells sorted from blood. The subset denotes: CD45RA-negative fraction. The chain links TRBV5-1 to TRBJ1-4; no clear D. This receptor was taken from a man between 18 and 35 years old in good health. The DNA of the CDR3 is TGCGCCAGCAGTCTTGAGTTCGCGGGGAATGAAAAACTGTTTTTT. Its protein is CASSLEFAGNEKLFF.